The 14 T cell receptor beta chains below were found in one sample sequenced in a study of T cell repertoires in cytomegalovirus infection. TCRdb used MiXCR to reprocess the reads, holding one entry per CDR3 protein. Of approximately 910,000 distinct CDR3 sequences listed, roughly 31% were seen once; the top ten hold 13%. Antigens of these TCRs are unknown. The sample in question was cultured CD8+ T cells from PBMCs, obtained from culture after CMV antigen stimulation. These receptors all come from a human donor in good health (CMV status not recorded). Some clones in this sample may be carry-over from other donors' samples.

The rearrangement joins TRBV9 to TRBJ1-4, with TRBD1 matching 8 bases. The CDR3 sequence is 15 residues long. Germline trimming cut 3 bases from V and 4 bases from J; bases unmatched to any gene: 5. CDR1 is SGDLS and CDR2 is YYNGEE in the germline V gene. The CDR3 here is CASSATGGINEKLFF. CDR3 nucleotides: TGTGCCAGCAGCGCCACAGGGGGTATTAATGAAAAACTGTTTTTT.

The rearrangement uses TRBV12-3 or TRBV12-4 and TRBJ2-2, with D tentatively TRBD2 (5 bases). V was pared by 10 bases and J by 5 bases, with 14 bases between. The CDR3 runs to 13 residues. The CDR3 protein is CANIDEGTGELFF. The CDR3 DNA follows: TGTGCCAATATCGACGAGGGTACCGGGGAGCTGTTTTTT.

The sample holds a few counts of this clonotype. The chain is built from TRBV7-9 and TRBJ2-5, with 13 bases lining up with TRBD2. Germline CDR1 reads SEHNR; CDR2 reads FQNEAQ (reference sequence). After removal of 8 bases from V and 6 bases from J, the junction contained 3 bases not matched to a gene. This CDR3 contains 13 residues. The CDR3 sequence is CASGTSGEKTQYF. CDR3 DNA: TGTGCCAGCGGGACTAGCGGGGAAAAGACCCAGTACTTC. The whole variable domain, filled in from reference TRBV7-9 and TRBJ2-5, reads DTGVSQNPRHKITKRGQNVTFRCDPISEHNRLYWYRQTLGQGPEFLTYFQNEAQLEKSRLLSDRFSAERPKGSFSTLEIQRTEQGDSAMYLCASGTSGEKTQYFGPGTRLLVL.

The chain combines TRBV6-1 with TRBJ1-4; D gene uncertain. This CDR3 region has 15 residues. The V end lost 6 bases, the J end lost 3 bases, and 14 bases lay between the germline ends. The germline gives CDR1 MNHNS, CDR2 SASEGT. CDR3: CASRPERVANEKLFF. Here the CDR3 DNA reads TGTGCCAGCAGGCCCGAGAGGGTGGCTAATGAAAAACTGTTTTTT.

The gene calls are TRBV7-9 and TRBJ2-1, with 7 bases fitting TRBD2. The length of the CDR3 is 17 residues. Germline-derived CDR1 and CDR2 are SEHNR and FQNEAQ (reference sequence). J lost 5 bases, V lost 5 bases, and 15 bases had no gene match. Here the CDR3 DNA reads TGTGCCAGCAGCCAAGAAAAAGGTCTGGGGGGGAACAATGAGCAGTTCTTC. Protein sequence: CASSQEKGLGGNNEQFF.

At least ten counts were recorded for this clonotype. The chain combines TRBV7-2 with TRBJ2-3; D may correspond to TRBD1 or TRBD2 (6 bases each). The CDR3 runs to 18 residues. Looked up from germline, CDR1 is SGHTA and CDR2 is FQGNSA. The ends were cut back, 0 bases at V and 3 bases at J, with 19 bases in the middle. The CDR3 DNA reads TGTGCCAGCAGCTTAGCCGCCGGGGGCTTTATACGGACAGATACGCAGTATTTT. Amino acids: CASSLAAGGFIRTDTQYF.

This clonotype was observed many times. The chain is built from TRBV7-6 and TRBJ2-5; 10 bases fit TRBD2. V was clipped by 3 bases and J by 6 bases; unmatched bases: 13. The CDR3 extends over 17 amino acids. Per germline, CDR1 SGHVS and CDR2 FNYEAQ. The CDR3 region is CASSFVAGGPGLKTQYF. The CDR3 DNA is TGTGCCAGCAGCTTCGTAGCGGGGGGTCCGGGCCTGAAGACCCAGTACTTC.

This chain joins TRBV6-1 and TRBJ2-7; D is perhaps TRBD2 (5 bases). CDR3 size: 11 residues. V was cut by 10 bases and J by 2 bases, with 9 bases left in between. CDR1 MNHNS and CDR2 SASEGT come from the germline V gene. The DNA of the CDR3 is TGTGCCACCCGAGCGGCCTACGAGCAGTACTTC. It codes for CATRAAYEQYF.

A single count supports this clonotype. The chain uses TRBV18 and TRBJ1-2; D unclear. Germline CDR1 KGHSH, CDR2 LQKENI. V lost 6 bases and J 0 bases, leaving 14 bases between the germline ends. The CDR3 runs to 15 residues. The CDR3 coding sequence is TGTGCCAGCTCGCCCAAAGACACAGCTAACTATGGCTACACCTTC. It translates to CASSPKDTANYGYTF.

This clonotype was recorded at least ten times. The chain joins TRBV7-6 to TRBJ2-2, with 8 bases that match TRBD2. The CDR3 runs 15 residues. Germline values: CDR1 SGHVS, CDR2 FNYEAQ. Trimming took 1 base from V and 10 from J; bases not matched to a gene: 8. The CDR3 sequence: CASSLEAGASPELFF. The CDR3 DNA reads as TGTGCCAGCAGCTTAGAAGCGGGGGCCTCCCCGGAGCTGTTTTTT.

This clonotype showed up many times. The CDR3 loop is CASSLDGTGQFF. The CDR3 DNA reads as TGTGCCAGCAGCTTAGATGGGACAGGACAATTCTTC. The rearrangement joins TRBV7-6 to TRBJ2-1, with 8 bases fitting TRBD1. J was trimmed by 16 bases and V by 1 base; bases with no gene match: 6. Looked up from germline, CDR1 is SGHVS and CDR2 is FNYEAQ. The CDR3 totals 12 residues.

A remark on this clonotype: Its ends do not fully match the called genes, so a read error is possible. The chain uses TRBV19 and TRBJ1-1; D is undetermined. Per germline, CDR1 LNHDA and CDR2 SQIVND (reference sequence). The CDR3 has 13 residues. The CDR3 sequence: CASSSSINTEASF. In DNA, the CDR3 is TGTGCCAGTAGTAGCTCTATTAACACTGAAGCTTCCTTT.

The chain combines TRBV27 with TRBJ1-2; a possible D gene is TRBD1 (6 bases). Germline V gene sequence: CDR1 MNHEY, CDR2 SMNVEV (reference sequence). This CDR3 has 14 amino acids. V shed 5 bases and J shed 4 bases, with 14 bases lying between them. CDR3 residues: CASSPRTVIYGYTF. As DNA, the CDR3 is TGTGCCAGCAGTCCCCGGACAGTAATCTATGGCTACACCTTC.

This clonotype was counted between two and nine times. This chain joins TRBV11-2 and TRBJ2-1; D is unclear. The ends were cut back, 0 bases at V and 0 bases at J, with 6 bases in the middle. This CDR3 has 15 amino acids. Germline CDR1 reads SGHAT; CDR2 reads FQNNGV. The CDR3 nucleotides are TGTGCCAGCAGCTTAGAGTTCCTCTCCTACAATGAGCAGTTCTTC. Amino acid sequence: CASSLEFLSYNEQFF.